The T cell receptor (beta chain) under discussion was sequenced for a study of blood T cells in healthy people across ages. It was with a sample-barcoded 5' primer and a J-beta primer mix that a second PCR of roughly 6 to 12 cycles was run. Through a template-switch adaptor with 12 random nucleotides, each cDNA molecule received a tag. TCRdb passed the 5' RACE reads through MiXCR, listing each CDR3 protein once. The sample holds about 1.5 million distinct CDR3 sequences, 40% to 45% seen once. The length of the CDR3 is 13 residues. Germline V gene lookup returns CDR1 SNHLY and CDR2 FYNNEI. The V end lost 6 bases, the J end lost 6 bases, and 12 bases lay between the germline ends.

This chain joins TRBV2 and TRBJ1-5; D is uncertain. This clonotype was sampled from a woman aged 18 to 35 in good health. Sequenced sample: blood. The CDR3 protein is CASRAPGFQPQHF. The CDR3 nucleotides read TGTGCCAGCAGAGCCCCGGGGTTTCAGCCCCAGCATTTT.